These 31 T cell receptor beta chains share one sample of origin, sequenced in a study of CD8+ T cells in alopecia areata. cDNA reverse transcribed from extracted RNA served as the sequencing template. TCRdb's table, derived via immunoSEQ multiplex PCR, lists solely in-frame clones and lacks some. The sample records 130,000 or so clones, about 46% being singletons. Sequenced input: NKG2D-low CD8+ T cells sorted from blood. These receptors were taken from a human donor with alopecia areata.

The gene calls are TRBV29-1 and TRBJ2-7; maybe TRBD2 (6 bases). Trimming took off 1 base at V and 2 bases at J, with 12 bases between the two ends. CDR3 length equals 14 residues. Germline V CDR1 and CDR2: SQVTM, ANQGSEA. DNA for the CDR3: TGCAGCGTTGAAGTGACGGGGGTGACCTACGAGCAGTACTTC. Translating it yields CSVEVTGVTYEQYF.

This clone was observed a few times. The rearrangement uses TRBV29-1 and TRBJ2-2; 7 bases fit TRBD2. The CDR3 runs 13 residues. Germline V lookup: CDR1 SQVTM, CDR2 ANQGSEA. Trimming took 6 bases from V and 1 from J; bases not matched to a gene: 2. The CDR3 protein is CSVLAENTGELFF. CDR3 nucleotide sequence: TGCAGCGTCCTAGCGGAGAACACCGGGGAGCTGTTTTTT.

This chain joins TRBV14 and TRBJ2-7; no clear D. The CDR3 covers 15 residues. The germline gives CDR1 SGHDN, CDR2 FVKESK. V was cut by 2 bases and J by 3 bases, with 14 bases left in between. CDR3 DNA: TGTGCCAGCAGCCAATACGTTACCTTAGGCTACGAGCAGTACTTC. It codes for CASSQYVTLGYEQYF.

The V gene is TRBV30, the J gene TRBJ1-5; D is unresolved. Trimming left V 3 bases short and J 5 bases short, with 11 bases between. The germline CDR1 and CDR2 sequences are GTSNPN and SVGIG (reference sequence). This CDR3 spans 13 amino acids. This CDR3 reads CAWSRPGDQPQHF. The CDR3, as DNA: TGTGCCTGGAGCAGACCCGGGGATCAGCCCCAGCATTTT.

J is TRBJ1-4 and V is TRBV5-1; D unclear. The CDR3 contains 15 residues. V lost 0 bases to trimming and J lost 6 bases, with 12 bases between them. CDR1 SGHRS and CDR2 YFSETQ come from the germline V gene. The CDR3 coding sequence is TGCGCCAGCAGCTTGGAACCGGGTCCCGATGAAAAACTGTTTTTT. Its protein product is CASSLEPGPDEKLFF.

The chain is built from TRBV11-2 and TRBJ2-3, with no clear D. Deletions cut 2 bases from V and 0 bases from J, with 9 bases between. The CDR3 covers 15 residues. Per the germline V gene, CDR1 is SGHAT and CDR2 is FQNNGV. In DNA, the CDR3 is TGTGCCAGCAGCTTACGACTGGAAAGCACAGATACGCAGTATTTT. Amino acid sequence: CASSLRLESTDTQYF.

The V gene is TRBV9, the J gene TRBJ2-7; TRBD1 matches 8 bases. The germline gives CDR1 SGDLS, CDR2 YYNGEE. The CDR3 is 15 amino acids. J lost 1 base, V lost 0 bases, and 3 bases had no gene match. The CDR3 is CASSVGGQASYEQYF. CDR3 in DNA: TGTGCCAGCAGCGTAGGGGGACAGGCGTCCTACGAGCAGTACTTC.

The chain links TRBV28 to TRBJ2-7, with D perhaps TRBD1 (5 bases). Trimming stripped 6 bases from V and 4 bases from J, with 13 bases between. The length of the CDR3 is 13 residues. The germline V gene encodes CDR1 MDHEN and CDR2 SYDVKM. CDR3 in DNA: TGTGCCAGCAGCCTGGGCAGGGTGTACGAGCAGTACTTC. As protein: CASSLGRVYEQYF.

The rearrangement links TRBV27 to TRBJ1-2; D unresolved. CDR3 size: 13 residues. The V and J ends lost 2 bases and 2 bases respectively, with 6 bases between them. From germline, CDR1 is MNHEY and CDR2 SMNVEV (reference sequence). The CDR3 loop reads CASSLRPNYGYTF. CDR3 DNA sequence: TGTGCCAGCAGTTTACGGCCGAACTATGGCTACACCTTC.

In this sample, this clone turned up a few times. The V call is TRBV29-1, the J call TRBJ2-3; a possible D gene is TRBD1 (6 bases). The germline V and J ends were trimmed by 4 bases and 1 base, with 15 bases remaining between them. There are 15 residues in the CDR3. Germline CDR1 reads SQVTM; CDR2 reads ANQGSEA. The CDR3 here is CSVVQGISGTDTQYF. The CDR3 nucleotides read TGCAGCGTTGTTCAGGGGATCAGCGGCACAGATACGCAGTATTTT.

This chain links TRBV28 with TRBJ2-4; D is unresolved. CDR3 length: 12 residues. Per germline, CDR1 MDHEN and CDR2 SYDVKM. V was pared by 6 bases and J by 7 bases, with 10 bases between. This CDR3 reads CASSPGSNIQYF. CDR3 coding DNA: TGTGCCAGCAGCCCTGGAAGCAACATTCAGTACTTC.

This clone is large. V usage is TRBV10-3 and J usage is TRBJ2-7; TRBD1 is a possible D gene (5 bases). Germline CDR1 and CDR2: ENHRY and SYGVKD. This CDR3 region has 14 residues. The ends were cut back, 0 bases at V and 3 bases at J, with 9 bases in the middle. This CDR3 is CAISESDSDYEQYF. Here the CDR3 DNA reads TGTGCCATCAGTGAGTCAGACAGTGACTACGAGCAGTACTTC.

This chain connects TRBV29-1 to TRBJ1-2, with D perhaps TRBD1 (5 bases). CDR1 and CDR2 (germline): SQVTM, ANQGSEA. CDR3 size: 14 residues. Trimming stripped 3 bases from V and 0 bases from J, with 11 bases between. CDR3 region: CSVEHRTTNYGYTF. DNA of the CDR3: TGCAGCGTTGAGCACAGGACTACTAACTATGGCTACACCTTC.

This clone was counted only a few times. The CDR3 bases are TGTGCCATCAGTCCGCCCGGAGCCAATGAGCAGTTCTTC. The encoded protein is CAISPPGANEQFF. This chain connects TRBV10-3 to TRBJ2-1; D gene uncertain. There are 13 residues in the CDR3. Germline CDR1 is ENHRY and CDR2 is SYGVKD. V shed 5 bases and J shed 6 bases, with 11 bases lying between them.

The rearrangement uses TRBV11-2 and TRBJ2-1; weak D call: TRBD2 (5 bases). Germline V gene data show CDR1 as SGHAT and CDR2 as FQNNGV. The CDR3 is 17 amino acids. The V end was cut by 2 bases, the J end by 0 bases, with 14 bases between. In nucleotides, the CDR3 is TGTGCCAGCAGCTTACCCCGGACTCCAAGCTCCTACAATGAGCAGTTCTTC. This translates into CASSLPRTPSSYNEQFF.

This chain links TRBV5-6 with TRBJ2-7; weak D call: TRBD1 (5 bases). From germline, CDR1 is SGHDT and CDR2 YYEEEE. With 3 bases removed from V and 0 bases from J, the gap between germline ends came to 10 bases. The CDR3 spans 14 residues. The CDR3 reads CASSWSRASYEQYF. The CDR3 region has the DNA TGTGCCAGCAGCTGGAGCAGGGCCTCCTACGAGCAGTACTTC.

The chain uses TRBV7-9 and TRBJ2-5; no clear D gene. Germline V lookup: CDR1 SEHNR, CDR2 FQNEAQ (reference sequence). The V end was cut by 10 bases, the J end by 3 bases, with 21 bases between. The CDR3 sequence is 15 residues long. The CDR3 loop reads CATDGRGNEEETQYF. For the CDR3, the DNA is TGTGCCACCGACGGGCGAGGAAATGAAGAAGAGACCCAGTACTTC.

CDR3 loop: CSVEVGREYEQYF. The CDR3 bases are TGCAGCGTTGAGGTAGGGAGAGAGTACGAGCAGTACTTC. The chain links TRBV29-1 to TRBJ2-7; D may be TRBD2 (5 bases). The germline gives CDR1 SQVTM, CDR2 ANQGSEA. The CDR3 is 13 amino acids. V was trimmed by 3 bases and J by 4 bases, leaving 13 bases between them.

The J gene is TRBJ1-2, the V gene TRBV29-1; D is possibly TRBD1 (6 bases). The length of the CDR3 is 14 residues. Between the trimmed V and J ends, which lost 0 bases and 7 bases, there was a span of 15 bases. Germline-derived CDR1 and CDR2 are SQVTM and ANQGSEA. The CDR3 DNA reads TGCAGCGTTGAAGACCCGGAACAGGGCGGTGGCTACACCTTC. Residues: CSVEDPEQGGGYTF. Drawing the rest from reference TRBV29-1 and TRBJ1-2, the complete variable domain is SAVISQKPSRDICQRGTSLTIQCQVDSQVTMMFWYRQQPGQSLTLIATANQGSEATYESGFVIDKFPISRPNLTFSTLTVSNMSPEDSSIYLCSVEDPEQGGGYTFGSGTRLTVV.

This chain's CDR3 is CASRLGLAEKVSYEQYF. In nucleotides, the CDR3 is TGTGCAAGTCGCTTAGGACTAGCGGAGAAAGTTTCCTACGAGCAGTACTTC. The chain uses TRBV12-2 and TRBJ2-7; the table calls TRBD2, which could not be checked here. TRBV12-2 has pseudogene status. This CDR3 has 17 residues.

This clone was seen a few times. V usage is TRBV23-1 and J usage is TRBJ1-6; unclear D gene. TRBV23-1 is an ORF for which the function is uncertain. The ends were cut back, 4 bases at V and 0 bases at J, with 7 bases in the middle. There are 15 residues in the CDR3. The CDR3 DNA is TGCGCCAGCAGTCCTCGGAGCTCCTATAATTCACCCCTCCACTTT. Translating gives CASSPRSSYNSPLHF.

The chain is built from TRBV28 and TRBJ2-2; tentative D call: TRBD1 (5 bases). Germline CDR1 MDHEN, CDR2 SYDVKM. This CDR3 is 13 amino acids long. Trimming took 6 bases from V and 6 from J, leaving 11 bases between them. CDR3 sequence (DNA): TGTGCCAGCAGGTCCGGACATTCCGGGGAGCTGTTTTTT. This encodes CASRSGHSGELFF.

This clone was observed a handful of times. The chain couples TRBV29-1 to TRBJ1-5; the D is unclear. The CDR3 spans 11 residues. Per germline, CDR1 SQVTM and CDR2 ANQGSEA. V was pared by 7 bases and J by 6 bases, with 10 bases between. The CDR3 DNA is TGCAGCGCCGGCGAAGGTCAGCCCCAGCATTTT. Translating it yields CSAGEGQPQHF.

The chain joins TRBV6-5 to TRBJ2-3; 8 nucleotides match TRBD1. With 6 bases clipped from V and 5 bases from J, the junction kept 7 bases outside the gene matches. The CDR3 totals 14 residues. Germline lookup yields CDR1 MNHEY and CDR2 SVGAGI. Here the CDR3 DNA reads TGTGCCAGCAGCGCAGGGGGCGCGGGAGATACGCAGTATTTT. Protein sequence: CASSAGGAGDTQYF.

The V call is TRBV30, the J call TRBJ2-6; D remains ambiguous. CDR3 length: 14 residues. Germline-derived CDR1 and CDR2 are GTSNPN and SVGIG (reference sequence). V dropped 2 bases and J dropped 2 bases, with 7 bases sitting between them. CDR3: CAWSLSTGANVLTF. The CDR3 DNA sequence: TGTGCCTGGAGTCTTTCAACTGGGGCCAACGTCCTGACTTTC.

The V call is TRBV30, the J call TRBJ2-7, with 7 bases lining up with TRBD1. CDR1 GTSNPN and CDR2 SVGIG come from the germline V gene (reference sequence). V shed 3 bases, J shed 5 bases, and the junction held 13 bases outside the gene matches. The length of the CDR3 is 15 residues. CDR3 coding DNA: TGTGCCTGGAGATTGGGGGCAGGGGGTTTGGACGAGCAGTACTTC. This codes for CAWRLGAGGLDEQYF.

V usage is TRBV9 and J usage is TRBJ2-2; D not resolved. The CDR3 has 12 residues. Trimming pared 6 bases from V and 1 base from J, leaving 4 bases between. The germline CDR1 and CDR2 sequences are SGDLS and YYNGEE. Written as DNA, the CDR3 is TGTGCCAGCATGGGGAACACCGGGGAGCTGTTTTTT. It translates to CASMGNTGELFF.

The V call is TRBV5-1, the J call TRBJ2-1, with D unresolved. The germline V and J ends were trimmed by 1 base and 4 bases, with 6 bases remaining between them. The CDR3 extends over 13 amino acids. The germline gives CDR1 SGHRS, CDR2 YFSETQ. CDR3 sequence (DNA): TGCGCCAGCAGCTTGTACGAGTACAATGAGCAGTTCTTC. Its translation: CASSLYEYNEQFF.

The chain is built from TRBV30 and TRBJ2-1; D ambiguous. The V and J ends lost 4 bases and 10 bases respectively, with 11 bases between them. CDR1 and CDR2 (germline): GTSNPN, SVGIG (reference sequence). The CDR3 sequence is 11 residues long. CDR3 DNA sequence: TGTGCCTGGAAGGTGTTAGGGGAGCAGTTCTTC. Amino acids: CAWKVLGEQFF.

V gene TRBV11-2 combines with J gene TRBJ2-5; the match to TRBD2 covers 10 bases. Looked up from germline, CDR1 is SGHAT and CDR2 is FQNNGV. V was pared by 2 bases and J by 5 bases, with 2 bases of the junction left unmatched. The CDR3 consists of 14 residues. The CDR3 reads CASSLPSGGETQYF. The CDR3 DNA reads as TGTGCCAGCAGCTTACCTAGCGGGGGTGAGACCCAGTACTTC.

The V call is TRBV21-1, the J call TRBJ2-7; the DNA was not used to check the table's D call, TRBD1. TRBV21-1 is assigned pseudogene status. This CDR3 contains 17 residues. The CDR3 sequence is CASSASSAPGQDYEQYF. The CDR3 nucleotides read TGTGCCAGCAGCGCCTCTTCCGCCCCGGGACAGGACTACGAGCAGTACTTC.